One sample yielded the 15 T cell receptor beta chains listed below, sequenced in a study of cytomegalovirus exposure and HLA in healthy donors. Measured with immunoSEQ multiplex PCR; TCRdb has only the in-frame clones, and not every one. The sample has 150,000 to 200,000 clones; about 86% are singletons. The sample taken for sequencing was PBMCs. These receptors were obtained from a woman aged 18 to 35 in good health and CMV-seronegative.

The chain is built from TRBV6-5 and TRBJ1-2, with TRBD1 matching over 9 bases. Germline-derived CDR1 and CDR2 are MNHEY and SVGAGI. Trimming took 6 bases from V and 6 from J; bases not matched to a gene: 5. The CDR3 sequence is 13 residues long. CDR3 loop: CASSQQGANGYTF. The CDR3 DNA reads as TGTGCCAGCAGCCAACAGGGGGCGAATGGCTACACCTTC.

The chain joins TRBV11-2 to TRBJ2-5, with D hard to call. Germline values: CDR1 SGHAT, CDR2 FQNNGV. There are 16 residues in the CDR3. V was pared by 0 bases and J by 1 base, with 12 bases between. The CDR3 DNA follows: TGTGCCAGCAGCTTAGAGACACCCGTTCCCCAAGAGACCCAGTACTTC. Translating gives CASSLETPVPQETQYF.

The V and J genes are TRBV5-4 and TRBJ1-2, with TRBD1 matching 7 bases. V lost 4 bases and J lost 4; bases outside the gene matches: 10. Germline CDR1 reads SGHNT; CDR2 reads YYREEE (reference sequence). The CDR3 totals 15 residues. CDR3 loop: CASSRVDRDLYGYTF. In nucleotides, the CDR3 is TGTGCCAGCAGCCGTGTCGACAGGGATCTCTATGGCTACACCTTC.

The chain couples TRBV19 to TRBJ1-3; 9 nucleotides agree with TRBD1. V dropped 8 bases and J dropped 3; count of bases not matched to a gene: 5. Germline CDR1 reads LNHDA; CDR2 reads SQIVND (reference sequence). The CDR3 length is 14 residues. The CDR3 protein is CASVDRGLGNTIYF. For the CDR3, the DNA is TGTGCCAGTGTGGACAGGGGCCTTGGAAACACCATATATTTT.

The genes are TRBV7-2 and TRBJ1-5; no firm D call. The V end lost 5 bases, the J end lost 3 bases, and 8 bases lay between the germline ends. This CDR3 is built from 13 residues. Germline assignment: CDR1 SGHTA and CDR2 FQGNSA. DNA for the CDR3: TGTGCCAGCAGCCCCTACCCCAATCAGCCCCAGCATTTT. It specifies CASSPYPNQPQHF.

This chain connects TRBV10-3 to TRBJ2-3; 9 bases map to TRBD2. This CDR3 has 15 residues. CDR1 and CDR2 from the germline V gene are ENHRY and SYGVKD. J was trimmed by 2 bases and V by 8 bases; bases with no gene match: 8. The chain's CDR3 is CAIGPSGALTDTQYF. The DNA for the CDR3 is TGTGCCATCGGTCCTAGCGGGGCTCTCACAGATACGCAGTATTTT.

This chain uses TRBV7-2 with TRBJ1-1; D remains ambiguous. The CDR3 length is 12 residues. Germline-derived CDR1 and CDR2 are SGHTA and FQGNSA. V dropped 6 bases and J dropped 6 bases, with 11 bases sitting between them. The CDR3 loop reads CASRGLTPEAFF. CDR3 DNA sequence: TGTGCCAGCAGGGGTTTGACTCCTGAAGCTTTCTTT.

The chain recombines TRBV29-1 with TRBJ1-2; no clear D. Germline loops: CDR1 SQVTM, CDR2 ANQGSEA. The germline V and J ends were trimmed by 2 bases and 2 bases, with 9 bases remaining between them. This CDR3 spans 13 amino acids. CDR3 bases: TGCAGCGTTGAACGAACAGAGAACTATGGCTACACCTTC. Translating gives CSVERTENYGYTF.

The rearrangement links TRBV6-1 to TRBJ2-7; 7 bases agree with TRBD1. Trimming took 4 bases from V and 0 from J; bases not matched to a gene: 6. The CDR3 totals 15 residues. In germline, CDR1 is MNHNS, CDR2 SASEGT. The CDR3 DNA reads as TGTGCCAGCAGTGCCTACGGACAGGACTCCTACGAGCAGTACTTC. Translation: CASSAYGQDSYEQYF.

The gene calls are TRBV7-2 and TRBJ2-2; D may be TRBD2 (6 bases). The V end lost 6 bases, the J end lost 6 bases, and 8 bases lay between the germline ends. Germline CDR1 is SGHTA and CDR2 is FQGNSA. The CDR3 extends over 12 amino acids. CDR3: CASSRGSGELFF. The CDR3 DNA is TGTGCCAGCAGTCGGGGGTCCGGGGAGCTGTTTTTT. The full variable domain, in which reference TRBV7-2 and TRBJ2-2 provide the parts outside the CDR3, is GAGVSQSPSNKVTEKGKDVELRCDPISGHTALYWYRQSLGQGLEFLIYFQGNSAPDKSGLPSDRFSAERTGGSVSTLTIQRTQQEDSAVYLCASSRGSGELFFGEGSRLTVL.

This sequence joins TRBV7-2 and TRBJ2-1; TRBD2 matches at 9 bases. Germline lookup yields CDR1 SGHTA and CDR2 FQGNSA. CDR3 length equals 16 residues. V was pared by 3 bases and J by 4 bases, with 7 bases of the junction left unmatched. Here the CDR3 reads CASSLGGLASYNEQFF. The CDR3 nucleotides are TGTGCCAGCAGCTTGGGCGGACTAGCGTCGTACAATGAGCAGTTCTTC.

This clone has a count of ten or more. J is TRBJ2-7 and V is TRBV6-1; TRBD1 is a possible D gene (6 bases). From germline, CDR1 is MNHNS and CDR2 SASEGT. With 8 bases removed from V and 4 bases from J, the gap between germline ends came to 18 bases. This CDR3 has 14 amino acids. The CDR3 coding sequence is TGTGCCAGCTCTTATACAGGGCTTCCATACGAGCAGTACTTC. Its protein is CASSYTGLPYEQYF.

V usage is TRBV5-1 and J usage is TRBJ1-1; possibly TRBD1 for D (6 bases). The germline CDR1 and CDR2 sequences are SGHRS and YFSETQ. The CDR3 consists of 14 residues. The V end lost 2 bases, the J end lost 0 bases, and 8 bases lay between the germline ends. CDR3: CASSFDRLNTEAFF. The CDR3 bases are TGCGCCAGCAGCTTCGACAGGTTGAACACTGAAGCTTTCTTT.

The chain employs TRBV10-1 and TRBJ2-7, with D perhaps matching TRBD1 (6 bases). Germline V lookup: CDR1 WNHNN, CDR2 SYGVQD (reference sequence). CDR3 length: 14 amino acids. Trimming took 8 bases from V and 0 from J, leaving 14 bases between them. CDR3 residues: CASREQGTSYEQYF. CDR3 in DNA: TGCGCCAGCCGAGAACAGGGAACCTCCTACGAGCAGTACTTC.

In this sample, this clone turned up once. The chain links TRBV19 to TRBJ2-3; maybe TRBD1 (6 bases). V was pared by 5 bases and J by 1 base, with 7 bases between. The germline V gene has CDR1 LNHDA and CDR2 SQIVND (reference sequence). The CDR3 contains 13 residues. CDR3: CASSEGGTDTQYF. CDR3 DNA: TGTGCCAGTAGTGAGGGGGGCACAGATACGCAGTATTTT. The full variable domain, with the rest looked up from reference TRBV19 and TRBJ2-3, is DGGITQSPKYLFRKEGQNVTLSCEQNLNHDAMYWYRQDPGQGLRLIYYSQIVNDFQKGDIAEGYSVSREKKESFPLTVTSAQKNPTAFYLCASSEGGTDTQYFGPGTRLTVL.